These 19 T cell receptor beta chains were all obtained from the same sample, sequenced in a study of blood T cell repertoires in COVID-19. The table came from immunoSEQ multiplex PCR; TCRdb's copy has only in-frame clones and leaves some out. In the table there are 150,000 to 200,000 clones, 80% to 90% of which are singletons. What was sequenced was peripheral blood. Receptors originate from a woman older than 75 with COVID-19, enrolled during active disease.

The chain employs TRBV7-6 and TRBJ1-5, with no clear D. The CDR3 length is 14 residues. CDR1 is SGHVS and CDR2 is FNYEAQ in the germline V gene. The ends were cut back, 1 base at V and 4 bases at J, with 8 bases in the middle. For the CDR3, the DNA is TGTGCCAGCAGCTTAGGAGGCGGGAATCAGCCCCAGCATTTT. Its translation: CASSLGGGNQPQHF.

This sequence joins TRBV5-1 and TRBJ2-1; TRBD2 might be the D (6 bases). The germline CDR1 and CDR2 sequences are SGHRS and YFSETQ. Trimming took 0 bases from V and 15 from J, leaving 16 bases between them. The CDR3 length is 13 residues. DNA for the CDR3: TGCGCCAGCAGCTTGGCCGGTGCGGGAACGGTGTTCTTC. Translating it yields CASSLAGAGTVFF.

In nucleotides, the CDR3 is TGTGCCAGCAGTTTCACAGGGGAAGAAGCTTTCTTT. This gives the protein CASSFTGEEAFF. The chain joins TRBV12-3 or TRBV12-4 to TRBJ1-1, with TRBD1 matching 7 bases. This CDR3 contains 12 residues. With V trimmed by 3 bases and J by 8 bases, 3 bases remained unmatched.

The V gene is TRBV19, the J gene TRBJ2-7, with 9 positions matching TRBD1. There are 14 residues in the CDR3. Germline V gene data show CDR1 as LNHDA and CDR2 as SQIVND (reference sequence). V shed 3 bases, J shed 4 bases, and the junction held 4 bases outside the gene matches. CDR3 nucleotide sequence: TGTGCCAGTAGTATGACAGGGGGGTCGTACGAGCAGTACTTC. Translated, it gives CASSMTGGSYEQYF. Full variable domain (remainder filled in from reference TRBV19 and TRBJ2-7): DGGITQSPKYLFRKEGQNVTLSCEQNLNHDAMYWYRQDPGQGLRLIYYSQIVNDFQKGDIAEGYSVSREKKESFPLTVTSAQKNPTAFYLCASSMTGGSYEQYFGPGTRLTVT.

This chain joins TRBV14 and TRBJ2-7; D not certain. The CDR3 consists of 13 residues. Germline CDR1 SGHDN, CDR2 FVKESK. Trimming shortened V by 4 bases and J by 4 bases, and 11 bases separated the two germline ends. CDR3 amino acids: CASSLIRYYEQYF. CDR3 coding DNA: TGTGCCAGCAGCCTGATCAGATATTACGAGCAGTACTTC.

The J gene is TRBJ1-2, the V gene TRBV24-1; 7 nucleotides match TRBD1. Trimming took 4 bases from V and 1 from J; bases not matched to a gene: 5. The germline gives CDR1 KGHDR, CDR2 SFDVKD. This CDR3 has 15 amino acids. CDR3 protein: CATSEGDSRNYGYTF. The CDR3 DNA reads TGTGCCACCAGTGAGGGGGACAGCCGTAACTATGGCTACACCTTC.

This clone was recorded only once. CDR3 protein: CASSSRTSGTYEQYF. In nucleotides, the CDR3 is TGTGCCAGCAGTTCCCGGACTAGCGGTACCTACGAGCAGTACTTC. V gene TRBV6-5 combines with J gene TRBJ2-7; TRBD2 aligns across 10 bases. CDR1 MNHEY and CDR2 SVGAGI come from the germline V gene. Germline trimming cut 4 bases from V and 2 bases from J; bases unmatched to any gene: 5. This CDR3 has 15 amino acids.

The chain employs TRBV2 and TRBJ2-7; possible D gene TRBD2, 6 bases. The length of the CDR3 is 15 residues. The V end was cut by 1 base, the J end by 3 bases, with 13 bases between. From germline, CDR1 is SNHLY and CDR2 FYNNEI. The CDR3 nucleotides are TGTGCCAGCAGTGAAGATGGTAGCGGAGACTACGAGCAGTACTTC. The encoded protein is CASSEDGSGDYEQYF. Combining the CDR3 with reference TRBV2 and TRBJ2-7 gives the whole variable domain EPEVTQTPSHQVTQMGQEVILRCVPISNHLYFYWYRQILGQKVEFLVSFYNNEISEKSEIFDDQFSVERPDGSNFTLKIRSTKLEDSAMYFCASSEDGSGDYEQYFGPGTRLTVT.

This rearrangement joins TRBV14 to TRBJ1-1, with TRBD1 matching 9 bases. Germline lookup yields CDR1 SGHDN and CDR2 FVKESK. The CDR3 contains 17 residues. The V segment lost 1 base and the J segment 10 bases; nucleotides outside the gene matches: 16. CDR3 coding DNA: TGTGCCAGCAGCCAAGCCACAGGGGGCGTTAGGGTAAACGGAGCTTTCTTT. Translating gives CASSQATGGVRVNGAFF.

This sequence joins TRBV28 and TRBJ2-3; 7 bases map to TRBD2. With V trimmed by 2 bases and J by 2 bases, 4 bases remained unmatched. Germline CDR1 is MDHEN and CDR2 is SYDVKM. The CDR3 loop spans 15 amino acids. Written as DNA, the CDR3 is TGTGCCAGCAGTTTACCTAGCGGACTCACAGATACGCAGTATTTT. Its translation: CASSLPSGLTDTQYF.

The chain uses TRBV10-3 and TRBJ1-6; 7 positions match TRBD1. Germline-derived CDR1 and CDR2 are ENHRY and SYGVKD. J was trimmed by 9 bases and V by 6 bases; bases with no gene match: 5. The CDR3 covers 13 residues. The CDR3 DNA is TGTGCCATCAGAGGACAGGAGCGTTCACCCCTCCACTTT. Amino acid sequence: CAIRGQERSPLHF.

In the case of this clone: It is likely a read error, because the conserved phenylalanine at the end of the CDR3 is missing. No DNA is shown, since the ends of the CDR3 on it are uncertain; the CDR3 is the one TCRdb lists. V and J are TRBV2 and TRBJ2-7; the table's D call, TRBD2, has no DNA check behind it. The CDR3 length is 11 residues, termini included. Germline CDR1 and CDR2: SNHLY and FYNNEI. The CDR3 is CASSYGLAGGT.

This clone was observed at least ten times. This chain joins TRBV4-2 and TRBJ2-3; TRBD2 might be the D (5 bases). This CDR3 is 16 amino acids long. Per the germline V gene, CDR1 is LGHNA and CDR2 is YNFKEQ. V lost 0 bases to trimming and J lost 2 bases, with 12 bases between them. Here the CDR3 reads CASSQDLQAVTDTQYF. The CDR3 coding sequence is TGTGCCAGCAGCCAAGATTTGCAAGCGGTCACAGATACGCAGTATTTT.

CDR3 loop: CASSLRPSEAFF. CDR3 in DNA: TGTGCCAGCAGCTTACGTCCTTCTGAAGCTTTCTTT. The rearrangement joins TRBV7-2 to TRBJ1-1; no reliable D call. Germline CDR1 and CDR2: SGHTA and FQGNSA. V was cut by 2 bases and J by 6 bases, with 7 bases left in between. The CDR3 is made up of 12 amino acids.

This clone has more than one count but fewer than ten. The chain employs TRBV11-3 and TRBJ2-2; 9 bases match TRBD2. J was trimmed by 4 bases and V by 0 bases; bases with no gene match: 6. Germline V gene sequence: CDR1 SGHNT, CDR2 YENEEA. The CDR3 has 17 amino acids. The chain's CDR3 is CASSLERTSVGTGELFF. CDR3 coding DNA: TGTGCCAGCAGCTTAGAACGGACTAGCGTCGGCACCGGGGAGCTGTTTTTT.

The rearrangement uses TRBV7-9 and TRBJ1-3; tentatively, D is TRBD1 (5 bases). The germline gives CDR1 SEHNR, CDR2 FQNEAQ (reference sequence). This CDR3 is built from 14 residues. Trimming removed 5 bases from V and 4 bases from J, with 12 bases in between. CDR3 nucleotide sequence: TGTGCCAGCAGCCCGGGGACTGCGGGAAACACCATATATTTT. Translation gives CASSPGTAGNTIYF.

This sequence joins TRBV3-1 (or the pseudogene TRBV3-2) and TRBJ2-5; possible D gene TRBD1, 6 bases. Germline V gene data show CDR1 as LGHDT and CDR2 as YNNKEL (reference sequence). The CDR3 consists of 14 residues. V lost 0 bases and J 5 bases, leaving 10 bases between the germline ends. The CDR3 sequence: CASSQDPDRETQYF. The CDR3 DNA reads as TGTGCCAGCAGCCAAGATCCTGACAGGGAGACCCAGTACTTC.

This clone appeared a single time. The CDR3 protein is CASSIGQYSNQPQHF. The DNA of the CDR3 is TGTGCCAGTAGTATCGGACAGTATAGCAATCAGCCCCAGCATTTT. The rearrangement joins TRBV19 to TRBJ1-5; D might be TRBD1 (6 bases). The CDR3 length is 15 residues. The germline V gene has CDR1 LNHDA and CDR2 SQIVND (reference sequence). V was shortened by 3 bases and J by 0 bases, with 9 bases between the two germline ends.

V is TRBV5-1 and J is TRBJ2-1; 8 bases are shared with TRBD1. The V and J ends lost 2 bases and 4 bases, in that order; junction bases with no gene match: 8. CDR1 and CDR2 (germline): SGHRS, YFSETQ. The CDR3 spans 16 residues. The CDR3 protein is CASSFEGQAYYNEQFF. Here the CDR3 DNA reads TGCGCCAGCAGCTTCGAGGGACAGGCCTATTACAATGAGCAGTTCTTC.